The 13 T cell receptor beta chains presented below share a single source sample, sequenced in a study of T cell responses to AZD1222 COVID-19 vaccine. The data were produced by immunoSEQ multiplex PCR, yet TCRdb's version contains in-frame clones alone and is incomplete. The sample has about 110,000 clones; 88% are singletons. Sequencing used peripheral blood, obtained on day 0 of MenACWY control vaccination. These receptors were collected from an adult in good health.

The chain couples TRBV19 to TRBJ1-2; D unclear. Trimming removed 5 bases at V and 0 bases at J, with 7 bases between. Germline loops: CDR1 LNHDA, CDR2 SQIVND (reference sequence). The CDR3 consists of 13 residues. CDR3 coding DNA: TGTGCCAGTAGTGTTGCCCCTAACTATGGCTACACCTTC. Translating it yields CASSVAPNYGYTF.

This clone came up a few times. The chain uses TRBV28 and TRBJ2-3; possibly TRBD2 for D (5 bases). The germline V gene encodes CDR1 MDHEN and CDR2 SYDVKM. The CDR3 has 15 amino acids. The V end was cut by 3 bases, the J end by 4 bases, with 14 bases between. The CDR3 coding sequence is TGTGCCAGCAGTTTGCGGGCCACAATCCCAGATACGCAGTATTTT. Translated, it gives CASSLRATIPDTQYF.

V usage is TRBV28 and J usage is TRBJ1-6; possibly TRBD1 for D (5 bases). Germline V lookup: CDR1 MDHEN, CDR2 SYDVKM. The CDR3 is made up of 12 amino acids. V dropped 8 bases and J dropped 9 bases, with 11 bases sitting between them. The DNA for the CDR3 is TGTGCCAGCGCAGGGTCAACTTCACCCCTCCACTTT. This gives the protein CASAGSTSPLHF.

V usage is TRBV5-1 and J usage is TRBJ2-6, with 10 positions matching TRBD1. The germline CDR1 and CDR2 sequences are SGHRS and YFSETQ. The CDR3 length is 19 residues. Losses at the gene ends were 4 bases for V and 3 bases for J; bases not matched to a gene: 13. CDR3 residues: CASSLSGTGAGFGANVLTF. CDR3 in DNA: TGCGCCAGCAGCCTCTCCGGGACAGGGGCTGGCTTTGGGGCCAACGTCCTGACTTTC.

CDR3 loop: CASSLSTVGSPLHF. CDR3 nucleotides: TGTGCCAGCAGCCTTTCGACAGTGGGTTCACCCCTCCACTTT. V is TRBV9 and J is TRBJ1-6; weak D call: TRBD1 (5 bases). Germline V CDR1 and CDR2: SGDLS, YYNGEE. The CDR3 is 14 amino acids. V was pared by 4 bases and J by 9 bases, with 14 bases between. Full variable domain (outside the CDR3, taken from reference TRBV9 and TRBJ1-6): DSGVTQTPKHLITATGQRVTLRCSPRSGDLSVYWYQQSLDQGLQFLIQYYNGEERAKGNILERFSAQQFPDLHSELNLSSLELGDSALYFCASSLSTVGSPLHFGNGTRLTVT.

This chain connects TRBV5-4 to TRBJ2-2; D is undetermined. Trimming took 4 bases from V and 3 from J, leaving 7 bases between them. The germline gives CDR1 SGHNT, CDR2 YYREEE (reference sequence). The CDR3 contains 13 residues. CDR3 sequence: CASSRADTGELFF. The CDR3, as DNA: TGTGCCAGCAGCCGGGCGGACACCGGGGAGCTGTTTTTT.

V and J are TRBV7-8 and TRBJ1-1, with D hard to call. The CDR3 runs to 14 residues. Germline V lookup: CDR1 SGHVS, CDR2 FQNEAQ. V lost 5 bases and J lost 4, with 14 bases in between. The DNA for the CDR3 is TGTGCCAGCAGCCCGCGATTTATAAGCACTGAAGCTTTCTTT. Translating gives CASSPRFISTEAFF.

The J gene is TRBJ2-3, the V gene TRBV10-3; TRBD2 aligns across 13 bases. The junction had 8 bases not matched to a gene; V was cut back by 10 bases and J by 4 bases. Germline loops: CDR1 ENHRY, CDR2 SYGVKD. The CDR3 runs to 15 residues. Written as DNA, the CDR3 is TGTGCCACCTTCCCGACTAGCGGGAGGTCAGATACGCAGTATTTT. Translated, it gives CATFPTSGRSDTQYF.

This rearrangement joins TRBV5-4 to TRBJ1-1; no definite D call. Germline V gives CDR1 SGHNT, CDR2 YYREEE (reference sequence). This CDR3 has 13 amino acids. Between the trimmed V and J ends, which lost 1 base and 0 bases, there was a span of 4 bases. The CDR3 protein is CASSLLVNTEAFF. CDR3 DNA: TGTGCCAGCAGCTTGTTAGTGAACACTGAAGCTTTCTTT.

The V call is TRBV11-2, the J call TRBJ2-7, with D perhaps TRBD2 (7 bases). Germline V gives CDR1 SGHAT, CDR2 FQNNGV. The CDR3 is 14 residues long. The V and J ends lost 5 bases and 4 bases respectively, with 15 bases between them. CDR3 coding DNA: TGTGCCAGCAGCGATGTAGGGGGAGGGTACGAGCAGTACTTC. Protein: CASSDVGGGYEQYF.

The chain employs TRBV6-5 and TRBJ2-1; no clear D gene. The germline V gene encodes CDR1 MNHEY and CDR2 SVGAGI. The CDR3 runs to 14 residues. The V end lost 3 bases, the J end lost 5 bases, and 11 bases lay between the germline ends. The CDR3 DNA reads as TGTGCCAGCAGTTATGACTCGACCAACAATGAGCAGTTCTTC. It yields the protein CASSYDSTNNEQFF.

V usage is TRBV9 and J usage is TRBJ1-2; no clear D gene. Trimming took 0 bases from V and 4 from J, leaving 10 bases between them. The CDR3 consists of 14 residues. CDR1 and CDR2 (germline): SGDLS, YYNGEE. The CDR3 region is CASSVDPSGYGYTF. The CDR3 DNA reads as TGTGCCAGCAGCGTAGATCCCTCCGGCTATGGCTACACCTTC. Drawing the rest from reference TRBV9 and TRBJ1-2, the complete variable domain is DSGVTQTPKHLITATGQRVTLRCSPRSGDLSVYWYQQSLDQGLQFLIQYYNGEERAKGNILERFSAQQFPDLHSELNLSSLELGDSALYFCASSVDPSGYGYTFGSGTRLTVV.

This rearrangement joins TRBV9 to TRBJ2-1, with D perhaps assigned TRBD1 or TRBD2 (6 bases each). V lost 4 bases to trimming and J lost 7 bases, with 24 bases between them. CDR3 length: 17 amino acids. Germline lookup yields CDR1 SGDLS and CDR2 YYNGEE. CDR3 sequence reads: CASSPDVGGWLGNEQFF. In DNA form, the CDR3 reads TGTGCCAGCAGCCCCGACGTGGGGGGCTGGTTGGGGAATGAGCAGTTCTTC.